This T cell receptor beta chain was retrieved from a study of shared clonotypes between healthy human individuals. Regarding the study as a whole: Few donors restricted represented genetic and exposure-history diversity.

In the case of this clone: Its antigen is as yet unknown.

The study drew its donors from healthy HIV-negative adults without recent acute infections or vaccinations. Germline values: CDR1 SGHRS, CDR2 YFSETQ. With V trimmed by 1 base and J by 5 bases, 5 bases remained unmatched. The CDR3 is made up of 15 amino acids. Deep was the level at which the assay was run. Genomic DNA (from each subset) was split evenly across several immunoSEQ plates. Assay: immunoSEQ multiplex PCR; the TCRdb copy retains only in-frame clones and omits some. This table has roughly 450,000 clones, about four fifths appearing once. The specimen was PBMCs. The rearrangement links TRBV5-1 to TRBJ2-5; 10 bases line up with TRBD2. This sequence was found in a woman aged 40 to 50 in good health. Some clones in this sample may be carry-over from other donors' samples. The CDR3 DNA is TGCGCCAGCAGCTTGTTAGGGACTAGCGACGAGACCCAGTACTTC. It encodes CASSLLGTSDETQYF.